The next 22 T cell receptor beta chains were all read from a single sample in a study of shared clonotypes between healthy human individuals. Produced via immunoSEQ multiplex PCR; TCRdb's table is partial and in-frame only. The sample records about half a million clones, 79% being singletons. The sample comprised PBMCs. These receptors were obtained from a woman aged 40 to 55 in good health. Some clones in this sample may be carry-over from other donors' samples.

Only a few counts were recorded for this clone. The V gene is TRBV25-1, the J gene TRBJ2-3; no clear D. The CDR3 covers 13 residues. Trimming removed 8 bases from V and 3 bases from J, with 12 bases in between. Germline V lookup: CDR1 MGHDK, CDR2 SYGVNS. CDR3 sequence reads: CASFADPTDTQYF. The DNA of the CDR3 is TGTGCCAGCTTTGCAGACCCTACAGATACGCAGTATTTT.

This clone was observed a handful of times. The rearrangement joins TRBV28 to TRBJ1-1; tentatively, D is TRBD1 (6 bases). Looked up from germline, CDR1 is MDHEN and CDR2 is SYDVKM. The V gene lost 3 bases and the J gene lost 12 bases, with 17 bases spanning the gap. The CDR3 covers 13 residues. The chain's CDR3 is CASSFADSRRSFF. CDR3 bases: TGTGCCAGCAGTTTTGCGGACAGTCGTCGTTCTTTCTTT.

The gene calls are TRBV27 and TRBJ2-5; D gene ambiguous. The CDR3 spans 14 residues. Trimming shortened V by 2 bases and J by 1 base, and 8 bases separated the two germline ends. Germline CDR1 is MNHEY and CDR2 is SMNVEV (reference sequence). The CDR3 loop is CASSLRAVQETQYF. In nucleotides, the CDR3 is TGTGCCAGCAGTTTAAGGGCAGTCCAAGAGACCCAGTACTTC.

This clone was counted ten times or more. The chain carries TRBV5-4 and TRBJ1-2; TRBD1 is a possible D gene (6 bases). Trimming shortened V by 2 bases and J by 6 bases, and 14 bases separated the two germline ends. The CDR3 totals 14 residues. The germline V gene encodes CDR1 SGHNT and CDR2 YYREEE (reference sequence). The CDR3 coding sequence is TGTGCCAGCAGCTTAACACAGGGAGCTGATGGCTACACCTTC. The encoded protein is CASSLTQGADGYTF.

The chain couples TRBV7-6 to TRBJ2-3, with 8 bases fitting TRBD2. The germline V gene encodes CDR1 SGHVS and CDR2 FNYEAQ. V trimming: 3 bases; J trimming: 1 base; junction bases outside the gene matches: 3. The CDR3 loop spans 15 amino acids. The DNA for the CDR3 is TGTGCCAGCAGCTTCTCAGCGGGAGGCACAGATACGCAGTATTTT. Its protein product is CASSFSAGGTDTQYF.

The V call is TRBV11-3, the J call TRBJ2-7; 8 nucleotides agree with TRBD2. This CDR3 spans 15 amino acids. The ends lost 5 bases at V and 3 bases at J; junction bases unmatched: 9. Germline loops: CDR1 SGHNT, CDR2 YENEEA. This CDR3 is CASSPNSGMIYEQYF. The CDR3 nucleotides read TGTGCCAGCAGCCCAAATAGCGGGATGATCTACGAGCAGTACTTC.

The rearrangement joins TRBV11-1 to TRBJ2-1, with no clear D. The CDR3 length is 16 residues. Germline lookup yields CDR1 SGHAT and CDR2 FQDESV (reference sequence). V lost 5 bases, J lost 5 bases, and 19 bases lay in between. CDR3 nucleotides: TGTGCCAGCAGCCCTGGGCTAGGCCTCCTTAACAATGAGCAGTTCTTC. Amino acid sequence: CASSPGLGLLNNEQFF.

V usage is TRBV9 and J usage is TRBJ2-5, with D possibly matching TRBD2 (6 bases). V lost 0 bases, J lost 5 bases, and 14 bases lay in between. CDR1 and CDR2 from the germline V gene are SGDLS and YYNGEE. CDR3 size: 15 residues. The CDR3 sequence is CASSVDWGEAETQYF. Written as DNA, the CDR3 is TGTGCCAGCAGCGTAGATTGGGGGGAGGCGGAGACCCAGTACTTC.

This clone was detected once. The V gene is TRBV5-1, the J gene TRBJ2-2, with 11 bases aligning to TRBD2. This CDR3 has 15 amino acids. Trimming cost V 4 bases and J 6 bases; bases outside gene matches: 5. Per germline, CDR1 SGHRS and CDR2 YFSETQ. CDR3 nucleotide sequence: TGCGCCAGCAGCCCACTAGCGGGAGAGGCCGGGGAGCTGTTTTTT. It codes for CASSPLAGEAGELFF.

The DNA of the CDR3 is TGCGCCAGCATTCCCCCCGAGTCAACAGATACGCAGTATTTT. Its translation is CASIPPESTDTQYF. V usage is TRBV10-2 and J usage is TRBJ2-3; D call uncertain. The CDR3 extends over 14 amino acids. Germline V gene data show CDR1 as WSHSY and CDR2 as SAAADI. With 7 bases removed from V and 3 bases from J, the gap between germline ends came to 14 bases.

The V and J genes are TRBV5-5 and TRBJ2-2; D is uncertain. Trimming took off 7 bases at V and 4 bases at J, with 11 bases between the two ends. This CDR3 region has 13 residues. In germline, CDR1 is SGHKS, CDR2 YYEKEE (reference sequence). The CDR3 here is CASDLRPTGELFF. In DNA form, the CDR3 reads TGTGCCAGCGACCTCCGCCCCACCGGGGAGCTGTTTTTT.

The CDR3 nucleotides read TGCAGCGTTCAAACGGGGAACACCGGGGAGCTGTTTTTT. It translates to CSVQTGNTGELFF. The chain couples TRBV29-1 to TRBJ2-2; D gene ambiguous. The CDR3 has 13 amino acids. Trimming cost V 5 bases and J 1 base, with 8 bases left between them. Germline CDR1 SQVTM, CDR2 ANQGSEA.

This chain connects TRBV5-1 to TRBJ1-4, with 7 bases matching TRBD1. V trimming: 5 bases; J trimming: 2 bases; junction bases outside the gene matches: 15. Germline CDR1 is SGHRS and CDR2 is YFSETQ. The CDR3 totals 18 residues. The CDR3 DNA follows: TGCGCCAGCAGGCGGGACAGCCTCCCCGGGACGACTAATGAAAAACTGTTTTTT. Its protein is CASRRDSLPGTTNEKLFF.

This chain joins TRBV25-1 and TRBJ1-1; D is possibly TRBD1 (5 bases). CDR1 and CDR2 from the germline V gene are MGHDK and SYGVNS. The ends were cut back, 4 bases at V and 8 bases at J, with 14 bases in the middle. The CDR3 spans 13 residues. The CDR3: CASSAPAGTEAFF. CDR3 sequence (DNA): TGTGCCAGCAGTGCCCCTGCGGGGACGGAAGCTTTCTTT.

This chain links TRBV6-1 with TRBJ2-7; 7 bases line up with TRBD2. CDR1 is MNHNS and CDR2 is SASEGT in the germline V gene. Trimming cost V 8 bases and J 4 bases; bases outside gene matches: 11. The CDR3 has 14 amino acids. CDR3 bases: TGTGCCAGCTTGGCAGCGGGACGGAATTACGAGCAGTACTTC. Amino acids: CASLAAGRNYEQYF.

The V call is TRBV27, the J call TRBJ2-1; 12 nucleotides align to TRBD2. The junction had 9 bases not matched to a gene; V was cut back by 6 bases and J by 9 bases. CDR3 length: 15 amino acids. The germline V gene has CDR1 MNHEY and CDR2 SMNVEV (reference sequence). CDR3 residues: CASSTTSGRGIEQFF. The CDR3 region has the DNA TGTGCCAGCAGCACGACTAGCGGGAGAGGGATTGAGCAGTTCTTC.

V and J are TRBV19 and TRBJ1-1; the D is unclear. The CDR3 is 13 residues long. V was trimmed by 5 bases and J by 6 bases, leaving 13 bases between them. Germline assignment: CDR1 LNHDA and CDR2 SQIVND (reference sequence). The CDR3 nucleotides read TGTGCCAGTAGTGAAACAACAGCTGCTGAAGCTTTCTTT. Its protein is CASSETTAAEAFF.

This chain joins TRBV10-1 and TRBJ2-1, with a weak D call TRBD2 (6 bases). CDR3 size: 13 residues. Looked up from germline, CDR1 is WNHNN and CDR2 is SYGVQD (reference sequence). The V end was cut by 1 base, the J end by 7 bases, with 8 bases between. The CDR3 sequence is CASSEWGRNEQFF. Written as DNA, the CDR3 is TGCGCCAGCAGTGAGTGGGGGAGGAATGAGCAGTTCTTC.

This rearrangement joins TRBV5-1 to TRBJ2-2; 11 positions agree with TRBD2. Germline trimming cut 4 bases from V and 0 bases from J; bases unmatched to any gene: 2. The CDR3 length is 16 residues. Germline V gene lookup returns CDR1 SGHRS and CDR2 YFSETQ. CDR3 loop: CASSAGLAANTGELFF. For the CDR3, the DNA is TGCGCCAGCAGCGCGGGACTAGCGGCGAACACCGGGGAGCTGTTTTTT. Based on the CDR3 plus reference TRBV5-1 and TRBJ2-2, the full variable domain is KAGVTQTPRYLIKTRGQQVTLSCSPISGHRSVSWYQQTPGQGLQFLFEYFSETQRNKGNFPGRFSGRQFSNSRSEMNVSTLELGDSALYLCASSAGLAANTGELFFGEGSRLTVL.

The V gene is TRBV28, the J gene TRBJ1-1, with D tentatively TRBD1 (5 bases). Germline V gene data show CDR1 as MDHEN and CDR2 as SYDVKM. The CDR3 sequence is 16 residues long. The V end was cut by 4 bases, the J end by 1 base, with 16 bases between. The CDR3 DNA is TGTGCCAGCAGTTCCGAACCGGGACGGAAGAACACTGAAGCTTTCTTT. Its translation is CASSSEPGRKNTEAFF.

The chain recombines TRBV4-1 with TRBJ1-4, with D perhaps TRBD1 (5 bases). CDR1 and CDR2 from the germline V gene are MGHRA and YSYEKL. Trimming took 1 base from V and 10 from J, leaving 22 bases between them. The CDR3 is made up of 17 amino acids. Written as DNA, the CDR3 is TGCGCCAGCAGCCAAGTGGACCGCGGGGCCAGCACAGGAAAACTGTTTTTT. It is translated as CASSQVDRGASTGKLFF.

The rearrangement links TRBV19 to TRBJ2-5; 7 nucleotides match TRBD1. CDR1 is LNHDA, CDR2 SQIVND, per germline (reference sequence). The CDR3 loop spans 14 amino acids. V was pared by 7 bases and J by 1 base, with 6 bases of the junction left unmatched. The CDR3 bases are TGTGCCAGTAAGGGGACAGACCGCCAAGAGACCCAGTACTTC. Amino acids: CASKGTDRQETQYF.